This TCR beta chain was sequenced during a study of blood T cell repertoires in COVID-19. The V and J ends lost 7 bases and 2 bases respectively, with 17 bases between them. The germline gives CDR1 ENHRY, CDR2 SYGVKD. This CDR3 is built from 15 residues. Clones were sequenced by immunoSEQ multiplex PCR, and TCRdb holds only the in-frame ones, with some missing. The data hold over 250,000 clones, with 70% to 90% observed a single time. The sample was peripheral blood. The receptor comes from a woman between 65 and 79 years old with acute or convalescent COVID-19. V is TRBV10-3 and J is TRBJ2-5; D may be TRBD1 (5 bases). The CDR3 here is CAIKVEAGRQETQYF. The CDR3 DNA reads TGTGCCATCAAAGTCGAGGCAGGGCGGCAAGAGACCCAGTACTTC.